The 17 T cell receptor beta chains below all came from one sample that was sequenced in a study of graft-versus-host responses after intestinal transplantation. Their recognized antigens are unknown. Using immunoSEQ multiplex PCR, the repertoire was profiled, and TCRdb retains in-frame clones only, with some absent. The table lists about 88,000 clones, approximately 90% of them singletons, with approximately 0.35% in the top ten. The material was unstimulated CD4+ T cells sorted from spleen or lymph node cells, obtained before transplant. The receptor source for this set is a human donor who was the organ donor for an intestinal transplant.

The chain carries TRBV6-6 and TRBJ1-1; possibly TRBD1 for D (5 bases). CDR1 and CDR2 (germline): MNHNY, SVGAGI (reference sequence). V was pared by 11 bases and J by 2 bases, with 12 bases between. The CDR3 covers 12 residues. The CDR3 bases are TGTGCCGGCTCCAGGGCCAACACTGAAGCTTTCTTT. This encodes CAGSRANTEAFF.

The J gene is TRBJ2-7, the V gene TRBV11-1; 9 positions agree with TRBD1. The length of the CDR3 is 14 residues. J lost 5 bases, V lost 5 bases, and 7 bases had no gene match. Germline V gives CDR1 SGHAT, CDR2 FQDESV (reference sequence). The DNA for the CDR3 is TGTGCCAGCAGCCAACAGGGGGCTGGGGACGAGCAGTACTTC. Protein sequence: CASSQQGAGDEQYF.

About this clone: Other DNA sequences of this sample code for an identical CDR3. The rearrangement uses TRBV11-2 and TRBJ2-7; 8 nucleotides agree with TRBD2. Germline V CDR1 and CDR2: SGHAT, FQNNGV. This CDR3 is 15 amino acids long. V shed 1 base, J shed 2 bases, and the junction held 4 bases outside the gene matches. In DNA, the CDR3 is TGTGCCAGCAGCTTAGGCGGGGGGCCCCCCTACGAGCAGTACTTC. Its translation is CASSLGGGPPYEQYF.

This chain connects TRBV6-1 to TRBJ1-5; D call uncertain. Trimming cost V 8 bases and J 3 bases, with 11 bases left between them. The germline CDR1 and CDR2 sequences are MNHNS and SASEGT. The CDR3 has 13 amino acids. Here the CDR3 reads CASAEVNNQPQHF. The CDR3, as DNA: TGTGCCAGCGCGGAGGTGAACAATCAGCCCCAGCATTTT.

The rearrangement joins TRBV4-1 to TRBJ2-5; 10 bases fit TRBD1. The CDR3 runs 16 residues. V shed 3 bases, J shed 5 bases, and the junction held 9 bases outside the gene matches. From germline, CDR1 is MGHRA and CDR2 YSYEKL. The CDR3 is CASSQTVTGGWETQYF. The DNA of the CDR3 is TGCGCCAGCAGCCAGACCGTGACAGGGGGCTGGGAGACCCAGTACTTC.

The rearrangement uses TRBV5-1 and TRBJ1-1, with D possibly being TRBD1 (6 bases). This CDR3 is built from 14 residues. Trimming pared 4 bases from V and 7 bases from J, leaving 17 bases between. Germline values: CDR1 SGHRS, CDR2 YFSETQ. CDR3 nucleotide sequence: TGCGCCAGCAGCAGTCACGGGGGGCCCCTTGAAGCTTTCTTT. Translated: CASSSHGGPLEAFF.

J is TRBJ2-2 and V is TRBV11-3, with D possibly being TRBD1 (6 bases). Trimming removed 3 bases at V and 0 bases at J, with 11 bases between. Germline CDR1 is SGHNT and CDR2 is YENEEA. This CDR3 has 16 amino acids. The CDR3 is CASSFGDNTNTGELFF. Here the CDR3 DNA reads TGTGCCAGCAGCTTTGGGGACAACACGAACACCGGGGAGCTGTTTTTT.

J is TRBJ2-7 and V is TRBV5-4; 10 nucleotides match TRBD2. The CDR3 has 15 residues. Germline CDR1 SGHNT, CDR2 YYREEE (reference sequence). V gave up 3 bases and J gave up 4 bases; unmatched junction bases: 7. This CDR3 is CASSYPLAGVYEQYF. The CDR3 DNA follows: TGTGCCAGCAGCTACCCCCTAGCGGGGGTTTACGAGCAGTACTTC.

CDR3 in DNA: TGTGCCAGCAGTTATAATACAGGGAGTAACTATGGCTACACCTTC. Protein sequence: CASSYNTGSNYGYTF. V and J are TRBV6-6 and TRBJ1-2; a weak D match, TRBD1 (6 bases). Germline V lookup: CDR1 MNHNY, CDR2 SVGAGI (reference sequence). Trimming stripped 3 bases from V and 1 base from J, with 12 bases between. The CDR3 runs to 15 residues.

The V and J genes are TRBV2 and TRBJ2-1, with 7 bases identical to TRBD2. V shed 5 bases and J 1 base; nucleotides not matched to a gene: 5. The germline V gene has CDR1 SNHLY and CDR2 FYNNEI. CDR3 length equals 15 residues. The CDR3 DNA reads TGTGCCAGCAGTACCCTAGCGGTTTCCTACAATGAGCAGTTCTTC. Protein product: CASSTLAVSYNEQFF.

The chain is built from TRBV5-6 and TRBJ1-2; 8 bases fit TRBD1. This CDR3 is 18 amino acids long. Unmatched junction bases numbered 17, after V lost 7 bases and J lost 0 bases. Germline lookup yields CDR1 SGHDT and CDR2 YYEEEE. The DNA of the CDR3 is TGTGCCAGCCAGGGAGGTAGACAGGGGCGAGGGGCTAACTATGGCTACACCTTC. Protein: CASQGGRQGRGANYGYTF.

The chain is built from TRBV28 and TRBJ2-1, with D maybe TRBD2 (5 bases). Germline CDR1 reads MDHEN; CDR2 reads SYDVKM. This CDR3 region has 16 residues. The germline V and J ends were trimmed by 5 bases and 9 bases, with 23 bases remaining between them. Here the CDR3 DNA reads TGTGCCAGCAGTCTCACCCTAAACCCAGGCGAGGGTGAGCAGTTCTTC. This gives the protein CASSLTLNPGEGEQFF.

This chain connects TRBV18 to TRBJ1-1; 8 nucleotides line up with TRBD1. Losses at the gene ends were 3 bases for V and 1 base for J; bases not matched to a gene: 10. CDR3 size: 17 residues. CDR1 KGHSH and CDR2 LQKENI come from the germline V gene. The CDR3 region is CASSPSRTGWGNTEAFF. DNA for the CDR3: TGTGCCAGCTCACCCAGCAGGACAGGGTGGGGGAACACTGAAGCTTTCTTT.

This clone was observed once. In DNA, the CDR3 is TGTGCCAGCAGCTCTCGGGACAGGGGTATGGAGACCCAGTACTTC. Protein sequence: CASSSRDRGMETQYF. The chain employs TRBV7-6 and TRBJ2-5; 10 nucleotides align to TRBD1. V shed 4 bases, J shed 5 bases, and the junction held 7 bases outside the gene matches. This CDR3 has 15 amino acids. CDR1 is SGHVS, CDR2 FNYEAQ, per germline. Filled out from reference TRBV7-6 and TRBJ2-5, the complete variable domain reads GAGVSQSPRYKVTKRGQDVALRCDPISGHVSLYWYRQALGQGPEFLTYFNYEAQQDKSGLPNDRFSAERPEGSISTLTIQRTEQRDSAMYRCASSSRDRGMETQYFGPGTRLLVL.

V is TRBV10-3 and J is TRBJ1-1, with D tentatively TRBD1 (5 bases). The CDR3 has 12 residues. The V end was cut by 11 bases, the J end by 1 base, with 11 bases between. The germline CDR1 and CDR2 sequences are ENHRY and SYGVKD. The CDR3 region has the DNA TGTGCCGCAGAAGGACAGAACACTGAAGCTTTCTTT. Amino acids: CAAEGQNTEAFF.

V is TRBV19 and J is TRBJ1-3, with TRBD1 matching 7 bases. Germline CDR1 is LNHDA and CDR2 is SQIVND (reference sequence). The V segment lost 2 bases and the J segment 2 bases; nucleotides outside the gene matches: 9. The CDR3 is 17 residues long. The CDR3 DNA follows: TGTGCCAGTAGTATATATCGTCCAGGGGGAACTGGAAACACCATATATTTT. Translation: CASSIYRPGGTGNTIYF.

The chain employs TRBV6-1 and TRBJ2-1; 9 bases align to TRBD1. CDR1 is MNHNS, CDR2 SASEGT, per germline. The V gene end was trimmed by 9 bases and the J gene end by 10 bases; junction bases not matched to a gene: 10. The CDR3 length is 13 residues. CDR3 DNA: TGTGCCAGTGCAGTACAGGGGGCAGGAGAGCAGTTCTTC. The encoded protein is CASAVQGAGEQFF.